A single sample is the source of the 20 T cell receptor beta chains below, sequenced in a study of OX40 agonist ivuxolimab in advanced cancers. Here immunoSEQ multiplex PCR was the method, and the copy in TCRdb shows in-frame clones only, minus some. Of 100,000 to 150,000 clones in the sample, around 92% were seen once. This sample comprised CD4+ or CD8+ T cells sorted from blood, obtained in a trial of the OX40 agonist ivuxolimab. Receptors originate from an adult with an advanced solid tumor such as melanoma, head and neck, liver or kidney cancer.

V is TRBV30 and J is TRBJ2-5; TRBD2 matches at 7 bases. The J call may be wrong; the DNA end is better matched by TRBJ2-7. Germline assignment: CDR1 GTSNPN and CDR2 SVGIG (reference sequence). This CDR3 comprises 13 residues. DNA for the CDR3: TGTGCCTGGAGTCTCCGCGGACTAGACGAGCAGTACTTC. It yields the protein CAWSLRGLDEQYF.

This chain uses TRBV7-3 with TRBJ2-3; 8 bases fit TRBD1. This CDR3 has 16 amino acids. The germline V gene has CDR1 SGHTA and CDR2 FQGTGA. Trimming took 4 bases from V and 4 from J; bases not matched to a gene: 10. CDR3 DNA: TGTGCCAGCAGCTCGCTCGGACAGGGTCAGGCAGATACGCAGTATTTT. This sequence encodes CASSSLGQGQADTQYF.

The rearrangement uses TRBV9 and TRBJ2-5; D gene uncertain. Germline V lookup: CDR1 SGDLS, CDR2 YYNGEE. Trimming took 0 bases from V and 7 from J, leaving 10 bases between them. This CDR3 has 13 residues. CDR3 bases: TGTGCCAGCAGCGTAGCCCTGATCGGGACCCAGTACTTC. It encodes CASSVALIGTQYF.

The chain links TRBV28 to TRBJ1-4; unclear D gene. V was cut by 1 base and J by 6 bases, with 12 bases left in between. This CDR3 is 15 amino acids long. The germline gives CDR1 MDHEN, CDR2 SYDVKM. The CDR3 bases are TGTGCCAGCAGTTTATTCAGGAACGGGGATGAAAAACTGTTTTTT. This codes for CASSLFRNGDEKLFF.

V usage is TRBV7-2 and J usage is TRBJ1-5; D is undetermined. V was trimmed by 2 bases and J by 0 bases, leaving 8 bases between them. Germline V CDR1 and CDR2: SGHTA, FQGNSA. This CDR3 is 15 amino acids long. In nucleotides, the CDR3 is TGTGCCAGCAGCTTATCCAGAGATAGCAATCAGCCCCAGCATTTT. Amino acids: CASSLSRDSNQPQHF.

V is TRBV6-1 and J is TRBJ1-5, with unresolved D. There are 16 residues in the CDR3. V was pared by 4 bases and J by 1 base, with 14 bases between. CDR1 and CDR2 from the germline V gene are MNHNS and SASEGT. The CDR3 nucleotides read TGTGCCAGCAGTGCCTTTGGCAGCCAGAGCAATCAGCCCCAGCATTTT. This codes for CASSAFGSQSNQPQHF.

The DNA for the CDR3 is TGTGCCAGCAGCTGGGGAGGGGGGACTAGCGCCTACGAGCAGTACTTC. This codes for CASSWGGGTSAYEQYF. The J gene is TRBJ2-7, the V gene TRBV5-5; 10 positions match TRBD2. The germline gives CDR1 SGHKS, CDR2 YYEKEE (reference sequence). Trimming cost V 3 bases and J 2 bases; bases outside gene matches: 8. The CDR3 has 16 amino acids.

This sequence joins TRBV7-9 and TRBJ2-7, with a weak D call TRBD2 (5 bases). The CDR3 covers 12 residues. Germline V gene lookup returns CDR1 SEHNR and CDR2 FQNEAQ (reference sequence). V lost 5 bases and J lost 2, with 7 bases in between. The CDR3 DNA reads TGTGCCAGCAGCCTCGGGGCCTACGAGCAGTACTTC. Translating it yields CASSLGAYEQYF.

The V and J genes are TRBV7-2 and TRBJ2-1; perhaps D is TRBD1 or TRBD2 (5 bases each). The V gene lost 0 bases and the J gene lost 8 bases, with 17 bases spanning the gap. This CDR3 region has 16 residues. The germline CDR1 and CDR2 sequences are SGHTA and FQGNSA. Here the CDR3 reads CASSLAGTSFVDEQFF. The DNA of the CDR3 is TGTGCCAGCAGCTTAGCAGGGACCTCCTTTGTTGATGAGCAGTTCTTC.

The chain has TRBV27 and TRBJ2-1; 7 bases agree with TRBD2. V lost 0 bases and J lost 0; bases outside the gene matches: 8. Looked up from germline, CDR1 is MNHEY and CDR2 is SMNVEV (reference sequence). The CDR3 contains 18 residues. The CDR3 DNA reads TGTGCCAGCAGTTTATCTGGTCTAGCGGAGAGCTCCTACAATGAGCAGTTCTTC. Protein product: CASSLSGLAESSYNEQFF.

CDR3 sequence reads: CASSPRIGSSYNEQFF. CDR3 nucleotides: TGTGCCAGCAGCCCCCGGATAGGGAGCTCCTACAATGAGCAGTTCTTC. V and J are TRBV11-2 and TRBJ2-1; possibly TRBD2 for D (5 bases). Germline-derived CDR1 and CDR2 are SGHAT and FQNNGV. This CDR3 spans 16 amino acids. Trimming took 5 bases from V and 0 from J, leaving 14 bases between them.

This chain uses TRBV6-1 with TRBJ1-4; D remains ambiguous. Germline V gene lookup returns CDR1 MNHNS and CDR2 SASEGT. The CDR3 length is 15 residues. V was pared by 6 bases and J by 0 bases, with 11 bases between. Written as DNA, the CDR3 is TGTGCCAGCAGGGAGGCGGTTGCAACTAATGAAAAACTGTTTTTT. Translation gives CASREAVATNEKLFF.

This chain connects TRBV6-5 to TRBJ1-1; 7 bases agree with TRBD1. Trimming cost V 6 bases and J 6 bases; bases outside gene matches: 7. Per the germline V gene, CDR1 is MNHEY and CDR2 is SVGAGI. The CDR3 is 13 amino acids. Written as DNA, the CDR3 is TGTGCCAGCAGCATGGGACAGATCTCTGAAGCTTTCTTT. It is translated as CASSMGQISEAFF.

The chain has TRBV9 and TRBJ1-5; 10 nucleotides align to TRBD1. Germline values: CDR1 SGDLS, CDR2 YYNGEE. The CDR3 loop spans 14 amino acids. J lost 10 bases, V lost 2 bases, and 6 bases had no gene match. The CDR3 sequence is CASSVGTGARPQHF. The DNA for the CDR3 is TGTGCCAGCAGCGTCGGGACAGGGGCACGACCCCAGCATTTT.

This clone appeared a few times. The chain carries TRBV2 and TRBJ1-4, with no clear D. Germline-derived CDR1 and CDR2 are SNHLY and FYNNEI. The CDR3 sequence is 13 residues long. V was cut by 7 bases and J by 7 bases, with 13 bases left in between. CDR3 sequence reads: CASIQADVEKLFF. In DNA, the CDR3 is TGTGCCAGCATCCAGGCAGACGTTGAAAAACTGTTTTTT. Looking up the rest from reference TRBV2 and TRBJ1-4 gives the full variable domain: EPEVTQTPSHQVTQMGQEVILRCVPISNHLYFYWYRQILGQKVEFLVSFYNNEISEKSEIFDDQFSVERPDGSNFTLKIRSTKLEDSAMYFCASIQADVEKLFFGSGTQLSVL.

The chain carries TRBV12-5 and TRBJ1-2; unclear D gene. The CDR3 is made up of 13 amino acids. Germline-derived CDR1 and CDR2 are LGHNT and FRNRAP. Trimming pared 6 bases from V and 4 bases from J, leaving 12 bases between. CDR3 in DNA: TGTGCTAGTGGCGTCGACGGAATCTATGGCTACACCTTC. It is translated as CASGVDGIYGYTF. The whole variable domain, remainder taken from reference TRBV12-5 and TRBJ1-2, is DARVTQTPRHKVTEMGQEVTMRCQPILGHNTVFWYRQTMMQGLELLAYFRNRAPLDDSGMPKDRFSAEMPDATLATLKIQPSEPRDSAVYFCASGVDGIYGYTFGSGTRLTVV.

This clone was observed a handful of times. V gene TRBV19 combines with J gene TRBJ2-5; possibly TRBD1 or TRBD2 for D (5 bases each). The germline CDR1 and CDR2 sequences are LNHDA and SQIVND (reference sequence). The germline V and J ends were trimmed by 6 bases and 4 bases, with 15 bases remaining between them. The CDR3 contains 14 residues. CDR3 in amino acids: CASSGVKGIETQYF. In DNA, the CDR3 is TGTGCCAGTAGCGGGGTAAAGGGGATAGAGACCCAGTACTTC.

J is TRBJ1-1 and V is TRBV7-3, with a tentative D call TRBD1 (6 bases). The CDR3 consists of 16 residues. Deletions cut 4 bases from V and 0 bases from J, with 15 bases between. Germline CDR1 reads SGHTA; CDR2 reads FQGTGA. CDR3 loop: CASSSRTGGVNTEAFF. CDR3 bases: TGTGCCAGCAGCTCAAGAACCGGGGGCGTGAACACTGAAGCTTTCTTT.

The gene calls are TRBV10-1 and TRBJ1-1; D perhaps matches TRBD1 (5 bases). The germline V and J ends were trimmed by 1 base and 7 bases, with 10 bases remaining between them. CDR1 and CDR2 from the germline V gene are WNHNN and SYGVQD (reference sequence). CDR3 length: 13 amino acids. CDR3 sequence: CASSEFGGSEAFF. Written as DNA, the CDR3 is TGCGCCAGCAGTGAGTTCGGGGGGAGTGAAGCTTTCTTT.

The V call is TRBV5-8, the J call TRBJ1-2, with a tentative D call TRBD1 (6 bases). Per the germline V gene, CDR1 is SGHTS and CDR2 is YDEGEE. Trimming shortened V by 4 bases and J by 0 bases, and 16 bases separated the two germline ends. CDR3 length: 16 residues. As DNA, the CDR3 is TGTGCCAGCAGCATACTTCGGGGGGGGCCTAACTATGGCTACACCTTC. Translated: CASSILRGGPNYGYTF.